The T cell receptor beta chain described here comes from a study of CXCR3-negative and CXCR3-positive naive CD8 T cells. UMI labels and 5' RACE were used to prepare the TRB cDNA libraries. No DNA is given; TCRdb re-called the 5' RACE reads and lists each CDR3 protein once. The listing records 65,000 to 75,000 distinct CDR3 sequences. Each CD8+ T cell subset was sorted in triplicate, around 300,000 cells each. Points on this clonotype: Antigen: not known.

Points from the study as a whole: CXCR3-expressing naive cells carried TRB CDR3s more hydrophobic than those of CXCR3-negative naive cells.

Germline CDR1 and CDR2: SEHNR and FQNEAQ (reference sequence). The CDR3 is 15 amino acids. The chain is built from TRBV7-9 and TRBJ2-5; the D gene TCRdb calls, TRBD1, cannot be checked with no DNA. Sequenced material: naive CXCR3+ CD8+ T cells from blood. The subset: CD45RO-CCR7+CD27+CD95- naive CD8+ T cells expressing CXCR3 (TNR3+). This sequence was found in a human donor in good health. Some clones in this sample may be carry-over from other donors' samples. The CDR3: CASSSSGGAAETQYF.